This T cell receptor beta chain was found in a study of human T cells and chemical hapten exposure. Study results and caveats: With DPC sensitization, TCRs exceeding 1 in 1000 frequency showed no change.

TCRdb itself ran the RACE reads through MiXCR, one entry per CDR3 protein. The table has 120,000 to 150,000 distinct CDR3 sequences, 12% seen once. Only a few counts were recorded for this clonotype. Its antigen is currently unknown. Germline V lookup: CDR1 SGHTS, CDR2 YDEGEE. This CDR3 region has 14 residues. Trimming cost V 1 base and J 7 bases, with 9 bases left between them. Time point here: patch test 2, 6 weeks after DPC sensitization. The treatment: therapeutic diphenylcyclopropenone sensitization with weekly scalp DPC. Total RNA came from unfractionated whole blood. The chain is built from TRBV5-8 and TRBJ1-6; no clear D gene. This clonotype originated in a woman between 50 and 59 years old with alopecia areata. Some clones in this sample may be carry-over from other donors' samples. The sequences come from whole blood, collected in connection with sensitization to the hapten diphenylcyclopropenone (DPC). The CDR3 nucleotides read TGTGCCAGCAGCTTGCGGGGAAACAATTCACCCCTCCACTTT. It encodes CASSLRGNNSPLHF.